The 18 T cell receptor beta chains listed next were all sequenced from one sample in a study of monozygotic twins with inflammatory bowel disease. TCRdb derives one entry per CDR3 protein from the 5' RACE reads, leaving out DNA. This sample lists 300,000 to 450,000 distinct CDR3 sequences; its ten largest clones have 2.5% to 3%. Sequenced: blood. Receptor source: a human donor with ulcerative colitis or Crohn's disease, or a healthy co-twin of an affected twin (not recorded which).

The CDR3 sequence is CASSQGPGQGSGELFF. The chain links TRBV4-3 to TRBJ2-2; as DNA is missing, the TRBD1 call by TCRdb cannot be tested. Per the germline V gene, CDR1 is LGHNA and CDR2 is YSLEER. The length of the CDR3 is 16 residues.

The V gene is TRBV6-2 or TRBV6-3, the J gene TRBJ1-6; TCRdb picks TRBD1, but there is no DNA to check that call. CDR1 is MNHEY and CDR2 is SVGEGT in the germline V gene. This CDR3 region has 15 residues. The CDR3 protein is CASSTPDRGSGALHF.

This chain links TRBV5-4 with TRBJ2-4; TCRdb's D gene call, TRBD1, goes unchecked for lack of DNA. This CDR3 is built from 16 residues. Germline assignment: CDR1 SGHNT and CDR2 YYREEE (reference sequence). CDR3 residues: CASSLGGDAAKNIQYF.

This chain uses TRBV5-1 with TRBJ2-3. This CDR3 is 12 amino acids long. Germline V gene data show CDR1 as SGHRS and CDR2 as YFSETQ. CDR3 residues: CASSYTTDTQYF.

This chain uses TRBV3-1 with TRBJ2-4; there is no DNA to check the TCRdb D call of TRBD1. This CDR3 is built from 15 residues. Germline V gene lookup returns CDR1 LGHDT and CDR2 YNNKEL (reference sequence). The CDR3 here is CASSQGPGTQNIQYF. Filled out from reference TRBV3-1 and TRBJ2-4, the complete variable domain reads DTAVSQTPKYLVTQMGNDKSIKCEQNLGHDTMYWYKQDSKKFLKIMFSYNNKELIINETVPNRFSPKSPDKAHLNLHINSLELGDSAVYFCASSQGPGTQNIQYFGAGTRLSVL.

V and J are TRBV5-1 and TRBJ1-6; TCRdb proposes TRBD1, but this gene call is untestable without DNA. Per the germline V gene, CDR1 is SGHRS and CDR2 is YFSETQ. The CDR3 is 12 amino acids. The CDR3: CASSSQGSPLHF.

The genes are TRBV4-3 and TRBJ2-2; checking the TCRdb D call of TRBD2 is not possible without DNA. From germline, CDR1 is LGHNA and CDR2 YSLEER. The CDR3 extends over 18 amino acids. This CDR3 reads CASSQEPLAGVDTGELFF.

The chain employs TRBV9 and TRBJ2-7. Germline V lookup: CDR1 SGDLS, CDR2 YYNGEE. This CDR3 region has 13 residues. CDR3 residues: CASSVGDPYEQYF.

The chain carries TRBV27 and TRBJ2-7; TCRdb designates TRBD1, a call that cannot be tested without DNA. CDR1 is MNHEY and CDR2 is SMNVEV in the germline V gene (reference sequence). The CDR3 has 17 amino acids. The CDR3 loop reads CASSLRGRQGGNYEQYF.

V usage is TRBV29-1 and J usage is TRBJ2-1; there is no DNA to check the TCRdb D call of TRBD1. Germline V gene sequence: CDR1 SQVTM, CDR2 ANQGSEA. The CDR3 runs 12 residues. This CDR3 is CSKTGAGNKQFF.

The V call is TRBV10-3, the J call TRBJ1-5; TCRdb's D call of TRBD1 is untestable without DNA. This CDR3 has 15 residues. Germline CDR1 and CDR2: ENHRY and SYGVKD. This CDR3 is CAISTGQGPGAPQHF.

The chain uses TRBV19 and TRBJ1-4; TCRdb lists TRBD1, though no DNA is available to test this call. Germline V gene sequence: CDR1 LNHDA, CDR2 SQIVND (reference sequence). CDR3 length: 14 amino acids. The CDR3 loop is CASTLQGQSEKLFF.

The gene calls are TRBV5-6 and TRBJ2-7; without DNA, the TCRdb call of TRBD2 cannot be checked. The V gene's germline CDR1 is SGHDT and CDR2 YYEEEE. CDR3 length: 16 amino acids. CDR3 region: CASSLVERALSYEQYF.

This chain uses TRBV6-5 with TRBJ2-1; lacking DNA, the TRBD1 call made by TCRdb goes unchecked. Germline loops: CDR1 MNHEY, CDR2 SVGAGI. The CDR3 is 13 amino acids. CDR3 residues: CASSYLRGNEQFF.

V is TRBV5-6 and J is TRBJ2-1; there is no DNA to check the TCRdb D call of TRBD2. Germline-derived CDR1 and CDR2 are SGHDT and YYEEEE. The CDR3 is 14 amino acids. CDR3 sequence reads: CASSEGLEYNEQFF.

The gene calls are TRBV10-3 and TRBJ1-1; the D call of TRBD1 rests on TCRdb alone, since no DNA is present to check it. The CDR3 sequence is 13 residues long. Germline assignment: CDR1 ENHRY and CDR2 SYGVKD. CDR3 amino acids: CAIGTGGNTEAFF.

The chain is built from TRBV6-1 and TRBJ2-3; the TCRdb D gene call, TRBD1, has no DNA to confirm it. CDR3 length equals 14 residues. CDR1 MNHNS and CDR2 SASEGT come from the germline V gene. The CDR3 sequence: CASRVGTGSDTQYF.

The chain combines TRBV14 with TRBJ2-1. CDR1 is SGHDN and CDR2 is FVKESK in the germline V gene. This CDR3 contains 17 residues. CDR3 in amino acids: CASSQDIGGRYYNEQFF.